This TCR beta chain came from a study of blood T cell repertoires in COVID-19. Some clones are missing from TCRdb's copy, which holds only in-frame ones; the method was immunoSEQ multiplex PCR. The sample yields approximately 280,000 clones, approximately 83% seen once. The trim removed 2 bases at V and 4 bases at J, leaving 8 bases unmatched. The length of the CDR3 is 15 residues. From germline, CDR1 is MNHEY and CDR2 SMNVEV (reference sequence). This clonotype was obtained from a woman aged 70-85 years with acute or convalescent COVID-19. The sequenced sample was peripheral blood. This rearrangement joins TRBV27 to TRBJ2-7; 7 bases align to TRBD1. CDR3 DNA sequence: TGTGCCAGCAGTTTAAGGACAGGAGCTGCTTACGAGCAGTACTTC. It yields the protein CASSLRTGAAYEQYF.